The next 28 T cell receptor beta chains were all read from a single sample in a study of tumor and adjacent non-tumor tissue in lung cancer. This sample's RNA came from whole unsorted tissue. A modified ARM-PCR protocol with three rounds of nested PCR amplified TCRbeta. MiXCR, applied by TCRdb to the multiplex PCR reads, yields one record per CDR3 protein. The profile shows 70,000 to 90,000 distinct CDR3 sequences, about three quarters of them singletons. Material: lung tumor tissue. The receptors come from a woman between 50 and 59 years old with non-small cell lung cancer.

The chain uses TRBV6-2 or TRBV6-3 and TRBJ2-2; 9 bases fit TRBD1. V gave up 2 bases and J gave up 6 bases; unmatched junction bases: 4. The CDR3 consists of 15 residues. The germline V gene encodes CDR1 MNHEY and CDR2 SVGEGT. In nucleotides, the CDR3 is TGTGCCAGCAGTTACGGGACAGGGATTCCCGGGGAGCTGTTTTTT. Encoded protein: CASSYGTGIPGELFF.

This clonotype was detected many times. The rearrangement joins TRBV10-2 to TRBJ2-5; 9 nucleotides match TRBD1. Germline CDR1 is WSHSY and CDR2 is SAAADI. The CDR3 has 13 residues. The V gene end was trimmed by 6 bases and the J gene end by 4 bases; junction bases not matched to a gene: 3. CDR3 in DNA: TGCGCCAGCAGAGGGACAGGGAGAGAGACCCAGTACTTC. Residues: CASRGTGRETQYF.

For this clonotype: Because it lacks the conserved phenylalanine or tryptophan at the end, this CDR3 is likely a read error. The gene calls are TRBV12-3 or TRBV12-4 and TRBJ2-3; 10 bases align to TRBD1. Trimming took 0 bases from V and 2 from J; bases not matched to a gene: 5. CDR3 length equals 17 residues. Written as DNA, the CDR3 is TGTGCCAGCAGTTTAGCGCTCGGGACAGGGGACACAGATACGCAGTATTAT. It translates to CASSLALGTGDTDTQYY.

This clonotype occurred a few times. This chain uses TRBV2 with TRBJ1-2; D gene unclear. The CDR3 sequence is 14 residues long. From germline, CDR1 is SNHLY and CDR2 FYNNEI. V dropped 9 bases and J dropped 5 bases, with 19 bases sitting between them. The CDR3 loop is CASNPPAFGYGYTF. CDR3 sequence (DNA): TGTGCCAGTAACCCCCCCGCCTTTGGGTATGGCTACACCTTC.

With regard to this clonotype: One end of the junction does not line up with germline, which may come from a read error. The V gene is TRBV14, the J gene TRBJ2-3; maybe TRBD1 (6 bases). Germline CDR1 reads SGHDN; CDR2 reads FVKESK. The CDR3 extends over 15 amino acids. The CDR3 region is CANSQSGHSTDTQYF. Written as DNA, the CDR3 is TGTGCCAACAGCCAGTCGGGACATAGCACAGATACGCAGTATTTT.

Worth noting for this clonotype: One end of the junction fails to match germline, which may point to a read error. The V call is TRBV29-1, the J call TRBJ2-1; D is possibly TRBD2 (7 bases). Germline values: CDR1 SQVTM, CDR2 ANQGSEA. The CDR3 covers 15 residues. The CDR3 coding sequence is TGCAGCCTTGAAGTTACGGGGGGCGGGCGCAATGAACAGTTCTTC. Amino acids: CSLEVTGGGRNEQFF.

The chain employs TRBV6-5 and TRBJ2-2, with TRBD1 as a possible D gene (6 bases). Germline V CDR1 and CDR2: MNHEY, SVGAGI. Trimming stripped 5 bases from V and 3 bases from J, with 13 bases between. CDR3 length: 15 residues. The DNA of the CDR3 is TGTGCCAGCAGTACAACAGGGTTAGACACCGGGGAGCTGTTTTTT. The encoded protein is CASSTTGLDTGELFF.

As for this clonotype: One end of the junction varies from germline; a read error may be responsible. The gene calls are TRBV6-1 and TRBJ2-5, with D perhaps TRBD1 (6 bases). Germline lookup yields CDR1 MNHNS and CDR2 SASEGT. This CDR3 is built from 15 residues. The chain's CDR3 is CVSTAGSQGKETQYF. For the CDR3, the DNA is TGTGTCAGCACTGCAGGTTCACAGGGAAAAGAGACCCAGTACTTC.

Details on this clonotype: A read error may be the cause here, since a much bigger clone is one base away. The CDR3: CSAQSGDTGELFF. CDR3 nucleotides: TGCAGTGCTCAGAGCGGGGACACCGGGGAGCTGTTTTTT. The chain carries TRBV20-1 and TRBJ2-2; 7 bases align to TRBD2. CDR3 length equals 13 residues. Looked up from germline, CDR1 is DFQATT and CDR2 is SNEGSKA (reference sequence). J lost 3 bases, V lost 5 bases, and 3 bases had no gene match.

This clonotype is labeled medium-sized. The V call is TRBV5-4, the J call TRBJ2-1, with D uncertain. In germline, CDR1 is SGHNT, CDR2 YYREEE (reference sequence). CDR3 size: 12 residues. Trimming removed 3 bases at V and 5 bases at J, with 6 bases between. Here the CDR3 reads CASSSTDNEQFF. The CDR3 coding sequence is TGTGCCAGCAGCTCGACGGACAATGAGCAGTTCTTC.

The rearrangement uses TRBV19 and TRBJ2-1; D gene unclear. Germline values: CDR1 LNHDA, CDR2 SQIVND (reference sequence). The CDR3 loop spans 14 amino acids. Deletions cut 3 bases from V and 4 bases from J, with 10 bases between. The chain's CDR3 is CASSISSLYNEQFF. The CDR3 nucleotides are TGTGCCAGTAGTATTAGTTCCTTGTACAATGAGCAGTTCTTC.

With regard to this clonotype: A read error may produce the germline difference seen at one junction end. The chain carries TRBV5-4 and TRBJ1-2; no clear D gene. The CDR3 is 12 amino acids. CDR1 is SGHNT and CDR2 is YYREEE in the germline V gene (reference sequence). CDR3 nucleotide sequence: TGTGTCAGCAGCAAGGACTTTGATGGTTACACCTTC. Translating it yields CVSSKDFDGYTF. Together with reference TRBV5-4 and TRBJ1-2, the CDR3 gives the full variable domain: ETGVTQSPTHLIKTRGQQVTLRCSSQSGHNTVSWYQQALGQGPQFIFQYYREEENGRGNFPPRFSGLQFPNYSSELNVNALELDDSALYLCVSSKDFDGYTFGSGTRLTVV.

With regard to this clonotype: One end of the junction fails to match germline, which may point to a read error. The chain employs TRBV12-3 or TRBV12-4 and TRBJ2-6, with TRBD2 as a possible D gene (6 bases). The CDR3 spans 14 residues. Here the CDR3 DNA reads TGTGCCAGCAGACAGGACTATGGGGCCAACGTCCTGACCTTC. Translation gives CASRQDYGANVLTF.

Comment on this clonotype: A much larger clone lies one base from this, so it may be a read error. V usage is TRBV6-5 and J usage is TRBJ1-1; 12 bases line up with TRBD1. This CDR3 spans 14 amino acids. V lost 8 bases to trimming and J lost 10 bases; unmatched junction nucleotides: 11. Germline values: CDR1 MNHEY, CDR2 SVGAGI. The CDR3 here is CASGIGTGGPSAFF. The CDR3 DNA is TGTGCCAGCGGTATCGGGACAGGGGGCCCCTCAGCTTTCTTT.

Turning to this clonotype: This likely comes from a read error, as the CDR3 has no conserved phenylalanine or tryptophan at its end. V gene TRBV12-3 or TRBV12-4 combines with J gene TRBJ2-5; TRBD2 agrees at 8 bases. The J call may be faulty, since TRBJ2-1 better matches the DNA end. The CDR3 runs to 12 residues. CDR3 bases: TGTGCCAGCAGCTCGGGAGGGGTGACCCAGTTCTCC. Translated: CASSSGGVTQFS.

Remarks on this clonotype: One end of the junction fails to match germline, which may point to a read error. The V and J genes are TRBV12-3 or TRBV12-4 and TRBJ1-2; TRBD1 is a possible D gene (5 bases). The CDR3 totals 15 residues. DNA for the CDR3: TGTGCCAACAGTTTTCAGGGAGGAGATAACTATGGCTACACTTTC. Its translation is CANSFQGGDNYGYTF.

As regards this clonotype: At one of its ends the junction is not consistent with the germline gene, which may arise from a read error. The chain is built from TRBV6-1 and TRBJ2-7; no definite D call. This CDR3 region has 12 residues. CDR1 MNHNS and CDR2 SASEGT come from the germline V gene. In DNA, the CDR3 is TGTGTCAGCAGTCTGAACTCCTACGAGCAGTACTTC. Translated, it gives CVSSLNSYEQYF.

Concerning this clonotype: The junction departs from the called germline gene at one end, perhaps through a read error. This chain joins TRBV29-1 and TRBJ2-7; D uncertain. The CDR3 has 12 residues. Germline assignment: CDR1 SQVTM and CDR2 ANQGSEA. DNA for the CDR3: TGCAGCGTAATCGCGATGACCGACGAGCAGTATTTC. Amino acid sequence: CSVIAMTDEQYF.

Regarding this clonotype: Its ends do not fully match the called genes, so a read error is possible. The CDR3 coding sequence is TGTGCGAGCAGCTCAAGTGACGGAACCTACGAGCAGTACTTC. Its protein is CASSSSDGTYEQYF. V gene TRBV6-6 combines with J gene TRBJ2-7; D remains unclear. The CDR3 contains 14 residues. Germline V gene lookup returns CDR1 MNHNY and CDR2 SVGAGI (reference sequence).

Concerning this clonotype: The CDR3 end shows no conserved phenylalanine or tryptophan, and so a read error is likely. The rearrangement joins TRBV29-1 to TRBJ1-2; TRBD1 matches at 10 bases. The CDR3 totals 14 residues. CDR1 is SQVTM and CDR2 is ANQGSEA in the germline V gene. Trimming at V came to 3 bases and at J to 9 bases, leaving 10 bases not matched to a gene. CDR3 protein: CSVDGTGVGKSYTL. The CDR3 bases are TGCAGCGTTGACGGGACAGGGGTTGGAAAAAGCTACACCCTC.

As for this clonotype: Germline and junction disagree at one end, which may indicate a read error. V gene TRBV29-1 combines with J gene TRBJ2-3; TRBD2 might be the D (5 bases). This CDR3 comprises 14 residues. CDR1 SQVTM and CDR2 ANQGSEA come from the germline V gene. The CDR3 region is CSISRGRESDRQYF. DNA of the CDR3: TGCAGCATTTCTAGAGGGAGAGAGTCAGATAGGCAGTATTTT.

The chain combines TRBV12-3 or TRBV12-4 with TRBJ1-2, with a weak D call TRBD1 (5 bases). The CDR3 runs 13 residues. The V end lost 6 bases, the J end lost 6 bases, and 14 bases lay between the germline ends. In DNA, the CDR3 is TGTGCCAGCAGCCTATGGGGGGTACATGGCTACACCTTC. Its translation is CASSLWGVHGYTF.

For this clonotype: Germline and junction disagree at one end, which may indicate a read error. The V call is TRBV20-1, the J call TRBJ1-1; D call uncertain. This CDR3 spans 13 amino acids. Germline V gene data show CDR1 as DFQATT and CDR2 as SNEGSKA (reference sequence). The CDR3 DNA is TGCAGTGCTATAGAGGGAAGGGTGACTGAGGCTTTCTTT. Residues: CSAIEGRVTEAFF.

As concerns this clonotype: The junction departs from germline at one end; a sequencing error may be responsible. The CDR3: CASSPRDGPYGQYF. The DNA for the CDR3 is TGTGCCAGCAGCCCCAGGGACGGCCCCTACGGGCAGTACTTC. The chain has TRBV6-6 and TRBJ2-7; D tentatively fits TRBD1 or TRBD2 (5 bases each). Germline V gives CDR1 MNHNY, CDR2 SVGAGI (reference sequence). The CDR3 spans 14 residues.

Remarks on this clonotype: A read error may explain this, as a much larger clone is one base away. V and J are TRBV28 and TRBJ2-3; 7 bases agree with TRBD2. The CDR3 has 15 residues. Germline V lookup: CDR1 MDHEN, CDR2 SYDVKM. V shed 7 bases, J shed 2 bases, and the junction held 9 bases outside the gene matches. CDR3 in DNA: TGTGCCAGCAATACCTGGGACTATTTCACAGATACGCAGTATTTT. This encodes CASNTWDYFTDTQYF.

This clonotype appeared a single time. Possible read error: a much larger clone is one base away. CDR3 protein: CASRPYTGEQYF. The CDR3 DNA follows: TGTGCCAGCAGACCATACACGGGCGAGCAGTACTTC. The chain couples TRBV7-9 to TRBJ2-7; D gene uncertain. The V end was cut by 6 bases, the J end by 6 bases, with 12 bases between. CDR1 and CDR2 (germline): SEHNR, FQNEAQ (reference sequence). The CDR3 consists of 12 residues.

To note about this clonotype: The CDR3 does not close with the conserved phenylalanine or tryptophan, likely indicating a read error. V is TRBV20-1 and J is TRBJ1-1; D is unclear. CDR1 is DFQATT and CDR2 is SNEGSKA in the germline V gene (reference sequence). V was shortened by 5 bases and J by 6 bases, with 10 bases between the two germline ends. The CDR3 is 11 amino acids. This CDR3 is CSALPRAEAFI. CDR3 DNA sequence: TGCAGTGCTTTACCCCGGGCTGAAGCTTTCATT.

This clonotype showed up just a few times. A much larger clone sits a single nucleotide away, making a read error possible. The rearrangement joins TRBV20-1 to TRBJ2-2; D perhaps matches TRBD2 (5 bases). CDR1 is DFQATT, CDR2 SNEGSKA, per germline (reference sequence). The CDR3 has 14 residues. CDR3 DNA sequence: TGCAATGCTAGATCCTCAACCGGGGCCGGGGAGCTGTTTTTT. It codes for CNARSSTGAGELFF.